These 10 T cell receptor beta chains came from one sample sequenced in a study of Ad26.COV2.S vaccination and SARS-CoV-2 variants (dated by TCRdb to the early 2020s). The library was built by means of the immunoSEQ multiplex PCR assay. TCRdb mirrors the immuneACCESS table, restricted to in-frame sequences. Some clones are absent from its copies; in checked studies, under half trace to an unresolved V gene, and the reason for the others is unknown. The sample table shows about 350,000 clones, and roughly 85% are seen once. The top ten clones comprise 3% to 4% of the sample. This specimen's treatment or condition label, interpreted: around 19 received Ad26.COV2.S at low or high dose, single or two shots; 5 received placebo; per-sample allocation not given. For vaccine and placebo recipients, repertoires were sequenced using samples collected on day 63 after the first injection. The sample in question was peripheral blood, obtained in a trial of Ad26.COV2.S vaccine versus placebo. These receptors were collected from a person aged 18 to 65 who received the Ad26.COV2.S COVID-19 vaccine or a placebo.

V gene TRBV6-2 or TRBV6-3 combines with J gene TRBJ2-3, with 10 bases fitting TRBD1. Germline trimming cut 4 bases from V and 2 bases from J; bases unmatched to any gene: 9. The germline V gene encodes CDR1 MNHEY and CDR2 SVGEGT. The length of the CDR3 is 17 residues. The CDR3 sequence is CASSSNDRGLNTDTQYF. The CDR3 DNA reads as TGTGCCAGCAGTTCAAACGACAGGGGGCTCAACACAGATACGCAGTATTTT.

The rearrangement joins TRBV5-1 to TRBJ2-7; 12 bases are a match to TRBD2. Germline assignment: CDR1 SGHRS and CDR2 YFSETQ. The V and J ends lost 3 bases and 5 bases, in that order; junction bases with no gene match: 6. The CDR3 is 15 amino acids. The CDR3 sequence: CASSYGLAGINEQYF. DNA of the CDR3: TGCGCCAGCAGCTACGGACTAGCGGGAATTAACGAGCAGTACTTC.

The chain combines TRBV7-9 with TRBJ1-1, with D possibly TRBD1 on 6 matching bases. V shed 5 bases and J shed 1 base, with 14 bases lying between them. CDR1 and CDR2 from the germline V gene are SEHNR and FQNEAQ (reference sequence). The CDR3 consists of 15 residues. CDR3 loop: CASSRGGFGNTEAFF. Here the CDR3 DNA reads TGTGCCAGCAGCCGAGGGGGGTTTGGGAACACTGAAGCTTTCTTT.

On this clone: Sequence at one end of the junction differs from germline and may be a read error. The genes are TRBV7-7 and TRBJ2-7; a possible D gene is TRBD1 (6 bases). Germline V gene data show CDR1 as SSHAT and CDR2 as FNYEAQ (reference sequence). The CDR3 spans 13 residues. CDR3 nucleotides: TGTGCTAGCAGCTTAGACAGGAGGTACGAGCAGTACTTC. It translates to CASSLDRRYEQYF.

This clone was recorded at least ten times. The rearrangement links TRBV19 to TRBJ1-3, with 7 bases identical to TRBD1. The germline V gene has CDR1 LNHDA and CDR2 SQIVND (reference sequence). V was clipped by 6 bases and J by 4 bases; unmatched bases: 12. The CDR3 has 16 amino acids. The chain's CDR3 is CASRREQGIRGNTIYF. The CDR3 nucleotides read TGTGCCAGTAGAAGAGAACAGGGGATCCGGGGAAACACCATATATTTT. The full variable domain, with the rest looked up from reference TRBV19 and TRBJ1-3, is DGGITQSPKYLFRKEGQNVTLSCEQNLNHDAMYWYRQDPGQGLRLIYYSQIVNDFQKGDIAEGYSVSREKKESFPLTVTSAQKNPTAFYLCASRREQGIRGNTIYFGEGSWLTVV.

The genes are TRBV5-1 and TRBJ1-4, with D possibly being TRBD1 (5 bases). The germline V and J ends were trimmed by 4 bases and 11 bases, with 6 bases remaining between them. There are 10 residues in the CDR3. Germline V CDR1 and CDR2: SGHRS, YFSETQ. CDR3: CASSKGKLFF. DNA of the CDR3: TGCGCCAGCAGCAAGGGGAAACTGTTTTTT.

This clone was recorded once. The chain employs TRBV15 and TRBJ1-6; no clear D. The germline CDR1 and CDR2 sequences are LNHNV and YYDKDF (reference sequence). Trimming took 3 bases from V and 6 from J, leaving 9 bases between them. The CDR3 consists of 14 residues. CDR3 DNA: TGTGCCACCAGCAGGGGTGGGCCTAATTCACCCCTCCACTTT. This gives the protein CATSRGGPNSPLHF.

The V call is TRBV5-1, the J call TRBJ2-1; TRBD1 matches 7 bases. Trimming at V came to 4 bases and at J to 4 bases, leaving 11 bases not matched to a gene. The CDR3 runs 16 residues. Germline-derived CDR1 and CDR2 are SGHRS and YFSETQ. The CDR3 DNA sequence: TGCGCCAGCAGCCCCGGACAGGTTCGTGGTTACAATGAGCAGTTCTTC. Its translation is CASSPGQVRGYNEQFF.

The chain joins TRBV7-9 to TRBJ2-2; D is possibly TRBD2 (6 bases). Germline V gene lookup returns CDR1 SEHNR and CDR2 FQNEAQ (reference sequence). V lost 3 bases and J lost 15, with 20 bases in between. The CDR3 runs to 14 residues. CDR3 loop: CASSFSSGTASLFF. The CDR3 nucleotides read TGTGCCAGCAGCTTCTCGTCGGGGACTGCGTCATTGTTTTTT.

V is TRBV13 and J is TRBJ2-5; TRBD1 might be the D (5 bases). Germline V lookup: CDR1 PRHDT, CDR2 FYEKMQ (reference sequence). The CDR3 is made up of 12 amino acids. V lost 4 bases, J lost 4 bases, and 7 bases lay in between. The CDR3 region has the DNA TGTGCCAGCAGCTCCCAGGGAGAGACCCAGTACTTC. It encodes CASSSQGETQYF. The variable domain in full, completed from reference TRBV13 and TRBJ2-5, reads AAGVIQSPRHLIKEKRETATLKCYPIPRHDTVYWYQQGPGQDPQFLISFYEKMQSDKGSIPDRFSAQQFSDYHSELNMSSLELGDSALYFCASSSQGETQYFGPGTRLLVL.